The present TCR beta chain was sequenced within a study of blood T cell repertoires in COVID-19. Study information: PBMCs, B-cell-depleted T cells, or T cells were the source of the cDNA or gDNA that made up the material.

Under the authors' procedure: It was from reference gene primer amplification that nucleated cell counts were estimated. The protocol was immunoSEQ multiplex PCR, while the TCRdb copy is restricted to in-frame clones and leaves out a portion. V, J and clone size reflect that table, while D and trimming were determined from the DNA. Of almost 200,000 clones listed, 86% are singletons. The germline gives CDR1 MNHEY, CDR2 SVGEGT. The CDR3 loop spans 14 amino acids. V dropped 4 bases and J dropped 4 bases, with 13 bases sitting between them. The chain has TRBV6-2 or TRBV6-3 and TRBJ1-1, with no clear D. The sequence was obtained from a woman between 65 and 79 years old with acute or convalescent COVID-19. The source material was peripheral blood. In DNA, the CDR3 is TGTGCCAGCAGTTCCCGGGCGCGGGGCACTGAAGCTTTCTTT. The encoded protein is CASSSRARGTEAFF.